The 15 T cell receptor beta chains below all came from one sample that was sequenced in a study of regulatory T cells in long-lasting Graves disease. As for time point: newly diagnosed GD, antithyroid drugs for less than 3 months. From RNA extracted from PBMCs, the TCR library was made. Arm-PCR of CDR3 regions with iRepertoire HTBI primers generated TCR beta libraries. TCRdb called the multiplex PCR reads again in MiXCR, with one record for every CDR3 protein. The sample holds 400,000 to 500,000 distinct CDR3 sequences; 13% to 15% are singletons and the top ten take approximately 15%. These sequences were also reported in another study, on T cells in Graves' hyperthyroidism and ophthalmopathy.

Sequenced material: peripheral blood mononuclear cells (PBMCs), taken at new diagnosis, from a patient treated with antithyroid drugs. These receptors were obtained from a woman aged 45-59 years with Graves disease.

This clonotype was counted ten times or more. This chain uses TRBV6-1 with TRBJ2-2; a possible D gene is TRBD2 (5 bases). This CDR3 region has 14 residues. V shed 2 bases and J shed 6 bases, with 10 bases lying between them. Germline V gene sequence: CDR1 MNHNS, CDR2 SASEGT. The CDR3 nucleotides read TGTGCCAGCAGTGAACTGGGAGTGGCCGGGGAGCTGTTTTTT. It codes for CASSELGVAGELFF.

The chain's CDR3 is CASSPLSSGSHYNEQFF. The CDR3 nucleotides are TGTGCCAGCTCACCGCTATCTAGCGGAAGTCACTACAATGAGCAGTTCTTC. The V gene is TRBV18, the J gene TRBJ2-1, with 7 bases matching TRBD2. CDR3 length: 17 amino acids. After removal of 3 bases from V and 3 bases from J, the junction contained 11 bases not matched to a gene. Looked up from germline, CDR1 is KGHSH and CDR2 is LQKENI.

A few counts support this clonotype. The rearrangement joins TRBV18 to TRBJ2-3; 7 positions match TRBD2. The trim removed 0 bases at V and 2 bases at J, leaving 5 bases unmatched. Germline V gives CDR1 KGHSH, CDR2 LQKENI. The CDR3 has 16 amino acids. CDR3 coding DNA: TGTGCCAGCTCACCACCCGCGGGGGAAGCCACAGATACGCAGTATTTT. It translates to CASSPPAGEATDTQYF.

This clonotype was observed at least ten times. This sequence joins TRBV29-1 and TRBJ1-1; D is ambiguous. The CDR3 contains 14 residues. V was pared by 4 bases and J by 0 bases, with 12 bases between. Germline V gene sequence: CDR1 SQVTM, CDR2 ANQGSEA. The CDR3 loop reads CSVARREMNTEAFF. The CDR3 DNA is TGCAGCGTTGCCAGACGGGAAATGAACACTGAAGCTTTCTTT.

This clonotype was detected ten times or more. This chain joins TRBV24-1 and TRBJ2-2; D not certain. This CDR3 region has 14 residues. V was pared by 8 bases and J by 0 bases, with 9 bases between. Germline loops: CDR1 KGHDR, CDR2 SFDVKD. CDR3 bases: TGTGCCACCACCGGGTTAACGAACACCGGGGAGCTGTTTTTT. Protein product: CATTGLTNTGELFF.

In its sample, this clonotype was seen many times. The CDR3, as DNA: TGTGCCAGCAGTGAAGTGAGGGTTTCGTCTCAGCCCCAGCATTTT. This translates into CASSEVRVSSQPQHF. The chain recombines TRBV6-1 with TRBJ1-5; no clear D gene. Germline CDR1 is MNHNS and CDR2 is SASEGT. V lost 1 base and J 6 bases, leaving 13 bases between the germline ends. The CDR3 sequence is 15 residues long.

This clonotype was recorded many times. This sequence joins TRBV10-3 and TRBJ2-1; 10 bases line up with TRBD1. J was trimmed by 5 bases and V by 4 bases; bases with no gene match: 2. Germline V gene data show CDR1 as ENHRY and CDR2 as SYGVKD. This CDR3 contains 14 residues. This CDR3 reads CAISGQGAHNEQFF. The CDR3 bases are TGTGCCATCAGTGGACAGGGGGCTCACAATGAGCAGTTCTTC.

The chain couples TRBV5-1 to TRBJ2-1; 9 nucleotides align to TRBD2. Looked up from germline, CDR1 is SGHRS and CDR2 is YFSETQ. The V segment lost 6 bases and the J segment 6 bases; nucleotides outside the gene matches: 4. CDR3 length equals 13 residues. The CDR3 here is CASTAGGPNEQFF. DNA for the CDR3: TGCGCCAGCACGGCGGGAGGGCCCAATGAGCAGTTCTTC.

This clonotype was seen a few times. The chain recombines TRBV12-3 or TRBV12-4 with TRBJ2-2; the D gene is possibly TRBD2 (5 bases). Between the trimmed V and J ends, which lost 6 bases and 4 bases, there was a span of 18 bases. CDR3 size: 16 residues. As DNA, the CDR3 is TGTGCCAGCAGCCGTGGTGGGCGGGCACTCACCGGGGAGCTGTTTTTT. As protein: CASSRGGRALTGELFF.

This clonotype was seen repeatedly, ten times or more. V usage is TRBV28 and J usage is TRBJ1-5; TRBD1 agrees at 9 bases. The ends lost 6 bases at V and 5 bases at J; junction bases unmatched: 5. The CDR3 is made up of 14 amino acids. CDR1 and CDR2 (germline): MDHEN, SYDVKM. In DNA form, the CDR3 reads TGTGCCAGCAGCGAAGACAGGGGGGATCAGCCCCAGCATTTT. Amino acid sequence: CASSEDRGDQPQHF.

This clonotype was found a few times. This chain uses TRBV19 with TRBJ2-5, with TRBD2 matching 13 bases. V lost 1 base and J lost 5; bases outside the gene matches: 4. This CDR3 spans 16 amino acids. Germline V gene data show CDR1 as LNHDA and CDR2 as SQIVND (reference sequence). CDR3 nucleotide sequence: TGTGCCAGTAGTATAGGAGGGACTAGCGGGACGGAGACCCAGTACTTC. This gives the protein CASSIGGTSGTETQYF. The full variable domain, in which reference TRBV19 and TRBJ2-5 provide the parts outside the CDR3, is DGGITQSPKYLFRKEGQNVTLSCEQNLNHDAMYWYRQDPGQGLRLIYYSQIVNDFQKGDIAEGYSVSREKKESFPLTVTSAQKNPTAFYLCASSIGGTSGTETQYFGPGTRLLVL.

This clonotype has a count of ten or more. The chain has TRBV27 and TRBJ2-3; D ambiguous. Germline assignment: CDR1 MNHEY and CDR2 SMNVEV (reference sequence). The CDR3 runs 15 residues. The V end was cut by 5 bases, the J end by 1 base, with 13 bases between. CDR3 sequence reads: CASSPTWSGTDTQYF. The CDR3 DNA reads as TGTGCCAGCAGTCCTACTTGGTCGGGCACAGATACGCAGTATTTT.

A few counts support this clonotype. The chain is built from TRBV28 and TRBJ2-3; D is perhaps TRBD2 (6 bases). Looked up from germline, CDR1 is MDHEN and CDR2 is SYDVKM. Trimming pared 5 bases from V and 1 base from J, leaving 19 bases between. The CDR3 loop spans 17 amino acids. CDR3 in DNA: TGTGCCAGCAGTCTACGGCCGGGAGCCCTTCGCACAGATACGCAGTATTTT. Its translation: CASSLRPGALRTDTQYF.

This clonotype occurred a few times. V usage is TRBV5-1 and J usage is TRBJ2-7; D is unclear. There are 17 residues in the CDR3. Germline V CDR1 and CDR2: SGHRS, YFSETQ. Trimming removed 0 bases at V and 2 bases at J, with 18 bases between. This chain's CDR3 is CASSLGPENLVPYEQYF. The CDR3 nucleotides read TGCGCCAGCAGCTTGGGTCCTGAAAATCTCGTACCCTACGAGCAGTACTTC.

The V gene is TRBV5-6, the J gene TRBJ2-7, with D tentatively TRBD2 (5 bases). Germline V gives CDR1 SGHDT, CDR2 YYEEEE. This CDR3 region has 12 residues. V dropped 5 bases and J dropped 6 bases, with 12 bases sitting between them. CDR3 sequence reads: CASRSGLGEQYF. The CDR3 DNA sequence: TGTGCCAGCAGATCGGGGTTGGGCGAGCAGTACTTC.